What follows is one T cell receptor beta chain and its context. Its antigen is as yet unknown. Sample time point: week 3, after first cycle of checkpoint inhibitor. Samples come from before therapy and from week 3 after the first blockade cycle. Every bulk PBMC sample received the same 350 ng of DNA. Some clones are missing from TCRdb's copy, which holds only in-frame ones; the method was immunoSEQ multiplex PCR. Among over 5,500 clones listed, approximately 81% were seen once. The data derive from a study of blood T cell dynamics during melanoma immunotherapy. Study overall: Standard first-line treatment here was pembrolizumab or nivolumab plus ipilimumab in metastatic melanoma. Study-level points and caveats: Disease-control patients' PBMC repertoires became either more clonal or more diverse at W3.

The origin of this receptor is a human donor with melanoma. Some clones in this sample may be carry-over from other donors' samples. The sequencing used blood, collected from a patient treated with checkpoint blockade.

Here the CDR3 reads CASSIDRMSNQPQHF. As DNA, the CDR3 is TGTGCCAGTAGTATAGACCGCATGAGCAATCAGCCCCAGCATTTT. This chain connects TRBV19 to TRBJ1-5, with unresolved D. The CDR3 consists of 15 residues. The germline V and J ends were trimmed by 0 bases and 1 base, with 7 bases remaining between them. Germline CDR1 LNHDA, CDR2 SQIVND (reference sequence).